This entry lists 26 T cell receptor beta chains sequenced from one sample in a study of blood T cell repertoires in COVID-19. Method: immunoSEQ multiplex PCR; TCRdb's copy keeps in-frame clones and lacks some. The sample contains more than 35,000 clones, around four fifths of which appear only once. The source material was peripheral blood. Receptors were obtained from a man aged 50-60 years with active or convalescent COVID-19.

The chain combines TRBV14 with TRBJ1-2, with a possible D match to TRBD1 (5 bases). Trimming left V 3 bases short and J 1 base short, with 15 bases between. Per the germline V gene, CDR1 is SGHDN and CDR2 is FVKESK. This CDR3 region has 16 residues. The CDR3 nucleotides read TGTGCCAGCAGCCAGTTACACAGGACACTTAACTATGGCTACACCTTC. It yields the protein CASSQLHRTLNYGYTF.

J is TRBJ2-7 and V is TRBV30; D may be TRBD1 (7 bases). The CDR3 covers 12 residues. V dropped 4 bases and J dropped 4 bases, with 11 bases sitting between them. Germline loops: CDR1 GTSNPN, CDR2 SVGIG (reference sequence). CDR3 nucleotides: TGTGCCTGGAACAGGGGAGGATACGAGCAGTACTTC. Its protein is CAWNRGGYEQYF.

The count of this clone is one. V gene TRBV24-1 combines with J gene TRBJ2-3, with a weak D call TRBD2 (6 bases). The germline V gene has CDR1 KGHDR and CDR2 SFDVKD. There are 15 residues in the CDR3. V lost 4 bases and J lost 3, with 13 bases in between. The CDR3 sequence: CATSDSTSVTDTQYF. Written as DNA, the CDR3 is TGTGCCACCAGTGACTCGACTAGTGTGACAGATACGCAGTATTTT.

The CDR3 DNA is TGTGCCAGCAGTTATTACGCGGGGGATGAAAAACTGTTTTTT. As protein: CASSYYAGDEKLFF. The rearrangement links TRBV6-6 to TRBJ1-4, with a weak D call TRBD1 (5 bases). V was shortened by 3 bases and J by 6 bases, with 11 bases between the two germline ends. Per germline, CDR1 MNHNY and CDR2 SVGAGI (reference sequence). The CDR3 totals 14 residues.

CDR3 coding DNA: TGTGCCAGCAGTGAATGGGACACAGGGCGGACTGAAGCTTTCTTT. Protein: CASSEWDTGRTEAFF. V gene TRBV6-1 combines with J gene TRBJ1-1; weak D call: TRBD1 (6 bases). Germline V CDR1 and CDR2: MNHNS, SASEGT. V was shortened by 2 bases and J by 5 bases, with 15 bases between the two germline ends. The CDR3 contains 15 residues.

V gene TRBV7-9 combines with J gene TRBJ1-2; D perhaps matches TRBD1 (6 bases). The CDR3 has 16 amino acids. Germline V gene lookup returns CDR1 SEHNR and CDR2 FQNEAQ (reference sequence). Trimming left V 1 base short and J 3 bases short, with 15 bases between. CDR3 sequence (DNA): TGTGCCAGCAGCTTAGTTCGGGGGGCAAGAGACTATGGCTACACCTTC. Its translation is CASSLVRGARDYGYTF. The whole variable domain, remainder taken from reference TRBV7-9 and TRBJ1-2, is DTGVSQNPRHKITKRGQNVTFRCDPISEHNRLYWYRQTLGQGPEFLTYFQNEAQLEKSRLLSDRFSAERPKGSFSTLEIQRTEQGDSAMYLCASSLVRGARDYGYTFGSGTRLTVV.

The chain is built from TRBV11-3 and TRBJ2-5, with 9 bases lining up with TRBD1. The V gene end was trimmed by 5 bases and the J gene end by 3 bases; junction bases not matched to a gene: 13. The CDR3 covers 17 residues. CDR1 is SGHNT, CDR2 YENEEA, per germline. Written as DNA, the CDR3 is TGTGCCAGCAGCCAAGCCCGCGGGACAGGGATGAAAGAGACCCAGTACTTC. Its translation: CASSQARGTGMKETQYF.

This clone has a single count. The chain uses TRBV2 and TRBJ2-3; 7 bases align to TRBD2. V gave up 4 bases and J gave up 4 bases; unmatched junction bases: 5. The CDR3 is made up of 14 amino acids. CDR1 is SNHLY, CDR2 FYNNEI, per germline. The CDR3, as DNA: TGTGCCAGCAGTGTGGAAACTAGCGCAGATACGCAGTATTTT. Its translation is CASSVETSADTQYF.

This clone rates as medium-sized (0.01 to 0.1%). V is TRBV2 and J is TRBJ2-2; the match to TRBD1 covers 8 bases. Germline-derived CDR1 and CDR2 are SNHLY and FYNNEI. The V segment lost 7 bases and the J segment 0 bases; nucleotides outside the gene matches: 13. The CDR3 runs to 18 residues. The CDR3 coding sequence is TGTGCCAGCAACGCTTGGGGACAGGAGTACCCGAACACCGGGGAGCTGTTTTTT. Its translation is CASNAWGQEYPNTGELFF.

The chain links TRBV9 to TRBJ2-7; a possible D gene is TRBD1 (6 bases). Germline V gene lookup returns CDR1 SGDLS and CDR2 YYNGEE. The V end was cut by 3 bases, the J end by 2 bases, with 15 bases between. The CDR3 is made up of 15 amino acids. The CDR3 nucleotides are TGTGCCAGCAGCGGGAGACGGGACACTACCTACGAGCAGTACTTC. It yields the protein CASSGRRDTTYEQYF.

This sequence joins TRBV30 and TRBJ1-6; 7 nucleotides match TRBD1. This CDR3 comprises 13 residues. Germline V gene sequence: CDR1 GTSNPN, CDR2 SVGIG (reference sequence). The V and J ends lost 4 bases and 5 bases, in that order; junction bases with no gene match: 2. The CDR3 coding sequence is TGTGCCTGGACCGGGACAGATAATTCACCCCTCCACTTT. It codes for CAWTGTDNSPLHF.

The rearrangement uses TRBV18 and TRBJ2-3; TRBD2 is a possible D gene (6 bases). The CDR3 loop spans 15 amino acids. Between the trimmed V and J ends, which lost 6 bases and 0 bases, there was a span of 13 bases. CDR1 is KGHSH and CDR2 is LQKENI in the germline V gene. CDR3 DNA sequence: TGTGCCAGCTCGCCAGTGGGGACTAGCACAGATACGCAGTATTTT. The encoded protein is CASSPVGTSTDTQYF.

The chain carries TRBV19 and TRBJ2-7; a possible D gene is TRBD2 (6 bases). CDR3 length equals 15 residues. Germline lookup yields CDR1 LNHDA and CDR2 SQIVND (reference sequence). Trimming left V 3 bases short and J 2 bases short, with 14 bases between. Here the CDR3 DNA reads TGTGCCAGTAGTATCGGGGGTCGAGGAACCTACGAGCAGTACTTC. This gives the protein CASSIGGRGTYEQYF. Full variable domain (rest looked up from reference TRBV19 and TRBJ2-7): DGGITQSPKYLFRKEGQNVTLSCEQNLNHDAMYWYRQDPGQGLRLIYYSQIVNDFQKGDIAEGYSVSREKKESFPLTVTSAQKNPTAFYLCASSIGGRGTYEQYFGPGTRLTVT.

The chain uses TRBV5-1 and TRBJ2-7; possible D gene TRBD1, 6 bases. Germline CDR1 and CDR2: SGHRS and YFSETQ. This CDR3 is built from 13 residues. Between the trimmed V and J ends, which lost 0 bases and 3 bases, there was a span of 7 bases. The CDR3 here is CASSLEQGYEQYF. The CDR3, as DNA: TGCGCCAGCAGCTTGGAACAGGGCTACGAGCAGTACTTC.

V usage is TRBV27 and J usage is TRBJ1-6; D remains ambiguous. The V and J ends lost 5 bases and 9 bases respectively, with 14 bases between them. Germline CDR1 and CDR2: MNHEY and SMNVEV (reference sequence). The CDR3 is made up of 14 amino acids. The CDR3 reads CASSPNLSTSPLHF. Written as DNA, the CDR3 is TGTGCCAGCAGTCCTAATTTGTCTACTTCACCCCTCCACTTT.

This chain uses TRBV3-1 (or the pseudogene TRBV3-2) with TRBJ2-5; 8 bases are shared with TRBD1. V lost 3 bases and J lost 5; bases outside the gene matches: 14. The CDR3 consists of 17 residues. Looked up from germline, CDR1 is LGHDT and CDR2 is YNNKEL (reference sequence). The CDR3 DNA reads as TGTGCCAGCAGCCAGATCGGCCAGAGACAGGGGACGGAGACCCAGTACTTC. As protein: CASSQIGQRQGTETQYF.

This clone appeared a single time. The chain joins TRBV27 to TRBJ1-5, with no clear D. In germline, CDR1 is MNHEY, CDR2 SMNVEV (reference sequence). V was cut by 5 bases and J by 4 bases, with 9 bases left in between. This CDR3 spans 13 amino acids. Here the CDR3 reads CASSATQNQPQHF. CDR3 DNA sequence: TGTGCCAGCAGTGCAACACAGAATCAGCCCCAGCATTTT.

The chain has TRBV6-5 and TRBJ2-1, with D perhaps TRBD2 (5 bases). CDR1 and CDR2 from the germline V gene are MNHEY and SVGAGI. Trimming pared 4 bases from V and 7 bases from J, leaving 8 bases between. The CDR3 totals 12 residues. CDR3 in DNA: TGTGCCAGCAGTTCAGAGCGGAATGAGCAGTTCTTC. This translates into CASSSERNEQFF.

The V and J genes are TRBV5-1 and TRBJ2-5, with D perhaps matching TRBD2 (6 bases). CDR3 length: 16 residues. V was cut by 3 bases and J by 5 bases, with 20 bases left in between. From germline, CDR1 is SGHRS and CDR2 YFSETQ. This chain's CDR3 is CASSSGLTLIGETQYF. The CDR3 bases are TGCGCCAGCAGCTCGGGACTGACTCTTATTGGGGAGACCCAGTACTTC.

The chain is built from TRBV15 and TRBJ2-7; D unresolved. The CDR3 sequence is 13 residues long. V lost 4 bases, J lost 4 bases, and 11 bases lay in between. Per the germline V gene, CDR1 is LNHNV and CDR2 is YYDKDF (reference sequence). Here the CDR3 DNA reads TGTGCCACCAGCACCGAAATACTTTACGAGCAGTACTTC. This translates into CATSTEILYEQYF.

J is TRBJ1-1 and V is TRBV7-6; tentatively, D is TRBD1 (6 bases). Trimming stripped 5 bases from V and 3 bases from J, with 10 bases between. The CDR3 is 13 amino acids. Germline assignment: CDR1 SGHVS and CDR2 FNYEAQ. CDR3 residues: CASSNQGYTEAFF. In nucleotides, the CDR3 is TGTGCCAGCAGCAACCAGGGGTACACTGAAGCTTTCTTT.

The chain uses TRBV7-9 and TRBJ2-7; D gene uncertain. Deletions cut 0 bases from V and 4 bases from J, with 7 bases between. The length of the CDR3 is 13 residues. Germline CDR1 and CDR2: SEHNR and FQNEAQ (reference sequence). DNA of the CDR3: TGTGCCAGCAGCTTAGCGGCAGCGTACGAGCAGTACTTC. Residues: CASSLAAAYEQYF.

This clone was seen a handful of times. V gene TRBV6-5 combines with J gene TRBJ1-6; D gene uncertain. Germline lookup yields CDR1 MNHEY and CDR2 SVGAGI. Trimming pared 6 bases from V and 0 bases from J, leaving 9 bases between. The CDR3 extends over 15 amino acids. The CDR3 here is CASSSGSSYNSPLHF. The CDR3 region has the DNA TGTGCCAGCAGCTCAGGCAGCTCCTATAATTCACCCCTCCACTTT.

The CDR3 is CASSLGGGAFEQFF. CDR3 bases: TGTGCCAGCAGTTTAGGAGGGGGGGCGTTTGAGCAGTTCTTC. This sequence joins TRBV27 and TRBJ2-1; tentatively, D is TRBD2 (7 bases). This CDR3 has 14 amino acids. Between the trimmed V and J ends, which lost 2 bases and 9 bases, there was a span of 14 bases. Looked up from germline, CDR1 is MNHEY and CDR2 is SMNVEV (reference sequence).

This chain joins TRBV3-1 (or the pseudogene TRBV3-2) and TRBJ2-5, with D possibly TRBD2 on 5 matching bases. The CDR3 spans 15 residues. Trimming cost V 0 bases and J 3 bases, with 11 bases left between them. The germline V gene has CDR1 LGHDT and CDR2 YNNKEL (reference sequence). The CDR3 sequence: CASSQEPAREETQYF. The CDR3 DNA is TGTGCCAGCAGCCAAGAACCAGCGAGGGAAGAGACCCAGTACTTC.

V gene TRBV14 combines with J gene TRBJ2-3; possibly TRBD2 for D (7 bases). The germline gives CDR1 SGHDN, CDR2 FVKESK. There are 16 residues in the CDR3. V lost 4 bases and J lost 3, with 17 bases in between. The DNA of the CDR3 is TGTGCCAGCAGCCCGTTCGGGGGGCCCAGAACAGATACGCAGTATTTT. It yields the protein CASSPFGGPRTDTQYF.